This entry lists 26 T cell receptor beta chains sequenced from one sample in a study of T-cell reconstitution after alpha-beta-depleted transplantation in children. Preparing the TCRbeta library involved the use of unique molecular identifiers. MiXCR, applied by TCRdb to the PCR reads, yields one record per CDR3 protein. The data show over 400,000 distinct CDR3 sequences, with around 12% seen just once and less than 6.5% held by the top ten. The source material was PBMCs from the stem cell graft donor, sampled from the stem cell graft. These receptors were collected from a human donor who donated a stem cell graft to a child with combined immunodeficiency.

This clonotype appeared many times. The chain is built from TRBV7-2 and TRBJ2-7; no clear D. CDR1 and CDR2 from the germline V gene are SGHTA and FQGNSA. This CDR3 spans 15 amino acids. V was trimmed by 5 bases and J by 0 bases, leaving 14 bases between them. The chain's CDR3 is CASSDRASLSYEQYF. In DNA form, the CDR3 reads TGTGCCAGCAGCGACCGGGCCTCCCTCTCCTACGAGCAGTACTTC.

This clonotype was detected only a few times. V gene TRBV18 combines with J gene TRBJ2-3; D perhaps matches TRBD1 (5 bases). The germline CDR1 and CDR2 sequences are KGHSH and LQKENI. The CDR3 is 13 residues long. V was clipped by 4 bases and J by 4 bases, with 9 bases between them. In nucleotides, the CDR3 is TGTGCCAGCTCACTTAAACAGGCAGATACGCAGTATTTT. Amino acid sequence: CASSLKQADTQYF.

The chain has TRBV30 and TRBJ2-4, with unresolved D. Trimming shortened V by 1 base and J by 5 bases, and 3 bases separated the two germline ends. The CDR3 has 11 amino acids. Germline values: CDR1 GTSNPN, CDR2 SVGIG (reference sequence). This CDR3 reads CAWSEENIQYF. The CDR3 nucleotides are TGTGCCTGGAGTGAAGAAAACATTCAGTACTTC.

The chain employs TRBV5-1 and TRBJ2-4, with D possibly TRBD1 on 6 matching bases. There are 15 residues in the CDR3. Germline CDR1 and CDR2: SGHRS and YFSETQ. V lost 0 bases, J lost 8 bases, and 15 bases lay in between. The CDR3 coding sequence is TGCGCCAGCAGCTTGGTAAGCCTGTCAGGGGACATTCAGTACTTC. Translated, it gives CASSLVSLSGDIQYF.

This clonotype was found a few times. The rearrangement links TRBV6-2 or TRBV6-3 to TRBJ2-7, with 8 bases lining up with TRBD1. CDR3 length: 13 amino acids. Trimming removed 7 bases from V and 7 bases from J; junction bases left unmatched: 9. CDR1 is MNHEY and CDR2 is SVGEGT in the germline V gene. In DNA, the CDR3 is TGTGCCAGCAAGACAGGGGTTACCCTTGAGCAGTACTTC. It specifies CASKTGVTLEQYF.

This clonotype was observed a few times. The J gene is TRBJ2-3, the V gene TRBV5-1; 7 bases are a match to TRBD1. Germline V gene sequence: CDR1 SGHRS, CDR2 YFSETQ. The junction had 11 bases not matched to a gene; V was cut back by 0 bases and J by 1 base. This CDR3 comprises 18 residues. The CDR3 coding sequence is TGCGCCAGCAGCTTGGGGGTCGCCGGGACAGTTGGCACAGATACGCAGTATTTT. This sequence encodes CASSLGVAGTVGTDTQYF.

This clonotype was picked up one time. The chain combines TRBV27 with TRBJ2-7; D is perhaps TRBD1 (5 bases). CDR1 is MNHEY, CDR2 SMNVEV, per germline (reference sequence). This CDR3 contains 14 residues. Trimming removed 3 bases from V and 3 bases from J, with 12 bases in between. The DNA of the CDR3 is TGTGCCAGCAGTTTTTCTCGTAGGGGCTACGAGCAGTACTTC. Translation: CASSFSRRGYEQYF.

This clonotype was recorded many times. The CDR3 bases are TGTGCCACCAGCAGAGATTCCCCCTACGAGCAGTACTTC. It specifies CATSRDSPYEQYF. The chain recombines TRBV15 with TRBJ2-7; unclear D gene. Germline CDR1 reads LNHNV; CDR2 reads YYDKDF (reference sequence). The CDR3 contains 13 residues. Trimming shortened V by 0 bases and J by 2 bases, and 5 bases separated the two germline ends.

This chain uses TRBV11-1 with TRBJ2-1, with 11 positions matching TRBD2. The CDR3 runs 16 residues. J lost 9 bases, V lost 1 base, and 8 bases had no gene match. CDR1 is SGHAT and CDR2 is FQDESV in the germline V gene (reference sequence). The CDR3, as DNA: TGTGCCAGCAGCTTAGTTGTGACTAGCGGGATTGGTGAGCAGTTCTTC. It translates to CASSLVVTSGIGEQFF.

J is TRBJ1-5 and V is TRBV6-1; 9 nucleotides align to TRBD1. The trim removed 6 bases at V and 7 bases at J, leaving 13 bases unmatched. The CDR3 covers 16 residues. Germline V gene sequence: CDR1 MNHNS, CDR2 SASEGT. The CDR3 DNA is TGTGCCAGCAGCCGCCCCGGACAGGGGCCGGGGCAGCCCCAGCATTTT. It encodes CASSRPGQGPGQPQHF.

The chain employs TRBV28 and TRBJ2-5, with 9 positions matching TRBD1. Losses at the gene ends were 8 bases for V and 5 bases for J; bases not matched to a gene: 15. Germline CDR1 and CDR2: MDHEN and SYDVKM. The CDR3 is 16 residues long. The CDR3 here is CASFGSNRGHGETQYF. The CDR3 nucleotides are TGTGCCAGCTTCGGATCCAACAGGGGGCACGGCGAGACCCAGTACTTC. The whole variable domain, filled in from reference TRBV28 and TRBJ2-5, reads DVKVTQSSRYLVKRTGEKVFLECVQDMDHENMFWYRQDPGLGLRLIYFSYDVKMKEKGDIPEGYSVSREKKERFSLILESASTNQTSMYLCASFGSNRGHGETQYFGPGTRLLVL.

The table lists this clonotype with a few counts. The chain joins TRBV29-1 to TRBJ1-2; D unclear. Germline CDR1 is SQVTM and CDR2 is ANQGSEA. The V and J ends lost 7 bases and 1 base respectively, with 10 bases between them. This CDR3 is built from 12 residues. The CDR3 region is CSAEYNNYGYTF. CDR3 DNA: TGCAGCGCGGAATACAATAACTATGGCTACACCTTC. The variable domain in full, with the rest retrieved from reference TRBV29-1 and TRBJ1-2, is SAVISQKPSRDICQRGTSLTIQCQVDSQVTMMFWYRQQPGQSLTLIATANQGSEATYESGFVIDKFPISRPNLTFSTLTVSNMSPEDSSIYLCSAEYNNYGYTFGSGTRLTVV.

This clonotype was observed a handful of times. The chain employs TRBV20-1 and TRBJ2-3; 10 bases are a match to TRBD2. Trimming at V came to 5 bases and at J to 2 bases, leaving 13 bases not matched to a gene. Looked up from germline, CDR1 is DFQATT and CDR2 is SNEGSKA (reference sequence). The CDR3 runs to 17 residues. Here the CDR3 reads CSAPYLAGAMTTDTQYF. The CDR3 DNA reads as TGCAGTGCTCCCTACCTAGCGGGGGCCATGACCACAGATACGCAGTATTTT.

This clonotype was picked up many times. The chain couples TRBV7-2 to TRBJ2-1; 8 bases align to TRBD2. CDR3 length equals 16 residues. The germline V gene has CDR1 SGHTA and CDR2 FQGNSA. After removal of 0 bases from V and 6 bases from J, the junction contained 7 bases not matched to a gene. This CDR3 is CASSLATSGAVNEQFF. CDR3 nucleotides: TGTGCCAGCAGCTTAGCAACTAGCGGAGCCGTCAATGAGCAGTTCTTC.

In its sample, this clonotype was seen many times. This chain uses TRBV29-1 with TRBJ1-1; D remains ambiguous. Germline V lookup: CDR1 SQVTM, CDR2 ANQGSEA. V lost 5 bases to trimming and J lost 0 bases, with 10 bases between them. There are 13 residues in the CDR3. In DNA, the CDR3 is TGCAGCGTTAGGAGGAGCATGAACACTGAAGCTTTCTTT. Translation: CSVRRSMNTEAFF.

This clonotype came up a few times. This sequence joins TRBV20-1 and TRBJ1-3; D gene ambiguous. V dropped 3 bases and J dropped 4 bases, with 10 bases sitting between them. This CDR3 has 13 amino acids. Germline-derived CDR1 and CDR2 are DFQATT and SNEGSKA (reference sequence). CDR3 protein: CSARLKPGNTIYF. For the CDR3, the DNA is TGCAGTGCTAGGCTGAAACCCGGAAACACCATATATTTT.

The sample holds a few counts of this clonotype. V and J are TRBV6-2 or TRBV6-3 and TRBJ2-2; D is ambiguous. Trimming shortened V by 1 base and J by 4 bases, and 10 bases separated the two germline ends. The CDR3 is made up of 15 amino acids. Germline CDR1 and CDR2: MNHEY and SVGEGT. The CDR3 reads CASSYLEQITGELFF. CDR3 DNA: TGTGCCAGCAGTTACTTAGAGCAGATCACCGGGGAGCTGTTTTTT.

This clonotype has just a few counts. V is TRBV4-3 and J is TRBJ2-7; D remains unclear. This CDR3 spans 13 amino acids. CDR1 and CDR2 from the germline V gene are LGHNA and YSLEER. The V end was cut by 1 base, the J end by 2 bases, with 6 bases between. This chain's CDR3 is CASSQGSTYEQYF. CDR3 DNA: TGCGCCAGCAGCCAAGGTTCTACCTACGAGCAGTACTTC.

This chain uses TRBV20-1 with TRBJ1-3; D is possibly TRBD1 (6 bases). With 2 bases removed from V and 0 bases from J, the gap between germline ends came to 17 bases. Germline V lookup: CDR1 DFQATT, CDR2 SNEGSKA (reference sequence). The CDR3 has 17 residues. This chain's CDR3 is CSARPLEGGYSGNTIYF. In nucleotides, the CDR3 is TGCAGTGCTAGACCCCTGGAGGGGGGGTACTCTGGAAACACCATATATTTT.

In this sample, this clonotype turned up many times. CDR3 DNA sequence: TGCGCCAGCAGCCCCGGGACAGGGAACTATGGCTACACCTTC. Translating it yields CASSPGTGNYGYTF. The chain carries TRBV5-1 and TRBJ1-2; TRBD1 matches at 9 bases. CDR1 SGHRS and CDR2 YFSETQ come from the germline V gene. Trimming took 4 bases from V and 2 from J; bases not matched to a gene: 3. The CDR3 loop spans 14 amino acids. The full variable domain, its missing parts supplied by reference TRBV5-1 and TRBJ1-2, is KAGVTQTPRYLIKTRGQQVTLSCSPISGHRSVSWYQQTPGQGLQFLFEYFSETQRNKGNFPGRFSGRQFSNSRSEMNVSTLELGDSALYLCASSPGTGNYGYTFGSGTRLTVV.

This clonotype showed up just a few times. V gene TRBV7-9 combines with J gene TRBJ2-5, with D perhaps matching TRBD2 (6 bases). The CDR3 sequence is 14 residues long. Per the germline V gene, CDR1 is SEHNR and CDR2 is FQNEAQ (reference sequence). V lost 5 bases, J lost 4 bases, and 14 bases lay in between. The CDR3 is CASSLPTGRETQYF. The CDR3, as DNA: TGTGCCAGCAGCCTCCCGACCGGGAGAGAGACCCAGTACTTC.

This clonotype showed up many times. In DNA, the CDR3 is TGTGCCAGCAGCACACGGGACAGGACCCACGAGCAGTACTTC. It yields the protein CASSTRDRTHEQYF. The chain has TRBV7-8 and TRBJ2-7; 8 nucleotides line up with TRBD1. The germline CDR1 and CDR2 sequences are SGHVS and FQNEAQ. The CDR3 totals 14 residues. J was trimmed by 5 bases and V by 5 bases; bases with no gene match: 8.

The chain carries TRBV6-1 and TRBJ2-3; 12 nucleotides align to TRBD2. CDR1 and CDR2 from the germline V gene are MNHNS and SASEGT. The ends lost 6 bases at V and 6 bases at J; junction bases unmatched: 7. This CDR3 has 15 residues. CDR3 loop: CASSSLAGGRDTQYF. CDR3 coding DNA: TGTGCCAGCAGCTCCCTAGCGGGGGGGCGGGATACGCAGTATTTT.

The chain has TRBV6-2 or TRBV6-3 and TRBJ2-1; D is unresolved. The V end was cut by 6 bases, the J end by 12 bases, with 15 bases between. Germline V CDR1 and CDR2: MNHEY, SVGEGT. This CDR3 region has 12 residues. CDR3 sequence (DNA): TGTGCCAGCAGCTCGAGGCCGGTCATGCAGTTCTTC. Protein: CASSSRPVMQFF.

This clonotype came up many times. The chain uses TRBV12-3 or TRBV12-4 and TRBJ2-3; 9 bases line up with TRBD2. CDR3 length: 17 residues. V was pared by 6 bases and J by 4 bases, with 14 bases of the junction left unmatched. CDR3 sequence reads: CASSPGWRGGLSDTQYF. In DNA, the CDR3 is TGTGCCAGCAGCCCCGGCTGGCGGGGGGGCCTATCAGATACGCAGTATTTT.

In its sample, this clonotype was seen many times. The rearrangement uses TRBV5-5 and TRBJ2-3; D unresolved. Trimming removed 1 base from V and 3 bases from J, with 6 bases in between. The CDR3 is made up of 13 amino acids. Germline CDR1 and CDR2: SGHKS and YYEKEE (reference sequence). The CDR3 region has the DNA TGTGCCAGCAGCTTGCTGGTTACAGATACGCAGTATTTT. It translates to CASSLLVTDTQYF. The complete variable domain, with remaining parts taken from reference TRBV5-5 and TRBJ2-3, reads DAGVTQSPTHLIKTRGQQVTLRCSPISGHKSVSWYQQVLGQGPQFIFQYYEKEERGRGNFPDRFSARQFPNYSSELNVNALLLGDSALYLCASSLLVTDTQYFGPGTRLTVL.